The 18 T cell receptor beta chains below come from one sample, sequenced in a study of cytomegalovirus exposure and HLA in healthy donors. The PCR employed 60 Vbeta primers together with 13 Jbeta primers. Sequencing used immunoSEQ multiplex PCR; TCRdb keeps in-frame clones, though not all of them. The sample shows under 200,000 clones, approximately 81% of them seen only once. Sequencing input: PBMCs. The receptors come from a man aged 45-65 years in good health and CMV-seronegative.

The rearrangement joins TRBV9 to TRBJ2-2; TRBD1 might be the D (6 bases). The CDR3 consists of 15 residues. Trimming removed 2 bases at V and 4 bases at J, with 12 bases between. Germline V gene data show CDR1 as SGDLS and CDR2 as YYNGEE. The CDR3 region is CASSVVPGATGELFF. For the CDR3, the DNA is TGTGCCAGCAGCGTCGTACCAGGGGCCACCGGGGAGCTGTTTTTT.

The CDR3 loop reads CASSLDYSNQPQHF. CDR3 DNA sequence: TGTGCCAGCAGTTTGGACTATAGCAATCAGCCCCAGCATTTT. The rearrangement links TRBV27 to TRBJ1-5; D call uncertain. CDR3 size: 14 residues. V lost 3 bases and J 0 bases, leaving 6 bases between the germline ends. The germline V gene has CDR1 MNHEY and CDR2 SMNVEV (reference sequence).

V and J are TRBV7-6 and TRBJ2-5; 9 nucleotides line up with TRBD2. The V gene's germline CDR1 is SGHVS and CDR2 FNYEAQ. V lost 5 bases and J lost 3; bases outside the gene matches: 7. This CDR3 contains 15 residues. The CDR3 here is CASSLPGLAKETQYF. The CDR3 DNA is TGTGCCAGCAGCCTACCGGGACTAGCTAAAGAGACCCAGTACTTC. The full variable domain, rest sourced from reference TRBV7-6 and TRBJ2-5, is GAGVSQSPRYKVTKRGQDVALRCDPISGHVSLYWYRQALGQGPEFLTYFNYEAQQDKSGLPNDRFSAERPEGSISTLTIQRTEQRDSAMYRCASSLPGLAKETQYFGPGTRLLVL.

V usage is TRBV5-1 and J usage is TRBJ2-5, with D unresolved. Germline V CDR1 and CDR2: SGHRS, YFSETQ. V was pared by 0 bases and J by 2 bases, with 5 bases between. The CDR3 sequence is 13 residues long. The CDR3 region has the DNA TGCGCCAGCAGCTTGGGCGGTCAAGAGACCCAGTACTTC. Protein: CASSLGGQETQYF.

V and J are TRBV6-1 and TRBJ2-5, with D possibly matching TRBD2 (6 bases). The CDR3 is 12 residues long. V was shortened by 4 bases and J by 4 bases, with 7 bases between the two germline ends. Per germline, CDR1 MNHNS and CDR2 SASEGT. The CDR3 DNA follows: TGTGCCAGCAGTGTGGAGGGAGAGACCCAGTACTTC. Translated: CASSVEGETQYF.

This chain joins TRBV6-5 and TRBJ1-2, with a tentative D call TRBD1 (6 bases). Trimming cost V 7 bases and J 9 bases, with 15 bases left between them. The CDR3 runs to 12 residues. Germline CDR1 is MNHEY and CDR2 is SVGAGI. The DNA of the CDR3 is TGTGCCAGCACCCGAGGGGGGGGAAGCTACACCTTC. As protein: CASTRGGGSYTF.

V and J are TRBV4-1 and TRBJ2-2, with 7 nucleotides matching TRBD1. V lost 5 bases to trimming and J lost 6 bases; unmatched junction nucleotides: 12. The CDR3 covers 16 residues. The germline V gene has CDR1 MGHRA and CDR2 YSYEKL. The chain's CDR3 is CASSSQPTGASGELFF. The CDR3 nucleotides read TGCGCCAGCAGCTCCCAACCTACAGGGGCGTCCGGGGAGCTGTTTTTT.

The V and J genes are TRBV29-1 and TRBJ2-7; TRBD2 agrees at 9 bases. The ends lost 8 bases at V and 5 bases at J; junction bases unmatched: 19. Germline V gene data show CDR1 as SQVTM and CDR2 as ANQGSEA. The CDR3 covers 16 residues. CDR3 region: CSPEGSMRGGINEQYF. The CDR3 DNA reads TGCAGCCCCGAGGGGTCTATGCGGGGGGGCATCAACGAGCAGTACTTC.

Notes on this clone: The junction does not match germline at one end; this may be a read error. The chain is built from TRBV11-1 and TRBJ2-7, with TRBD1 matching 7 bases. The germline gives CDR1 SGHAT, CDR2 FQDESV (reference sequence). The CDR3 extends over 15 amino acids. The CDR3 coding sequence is TGTGCCAGCAGCTTAGCGACAGGGACGTCCTGCGAGCAGTACTTC. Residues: CASSLATGTSCEQYF.

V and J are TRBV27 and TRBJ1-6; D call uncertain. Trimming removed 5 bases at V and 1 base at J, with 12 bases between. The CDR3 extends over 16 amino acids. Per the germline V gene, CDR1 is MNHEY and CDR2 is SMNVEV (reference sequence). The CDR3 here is CASSPSRLSYNSPLHF. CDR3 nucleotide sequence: TGTGCCAGCAGTCCCTCGAGGTTATCCTATAATTCACCCCTCCACTTT.

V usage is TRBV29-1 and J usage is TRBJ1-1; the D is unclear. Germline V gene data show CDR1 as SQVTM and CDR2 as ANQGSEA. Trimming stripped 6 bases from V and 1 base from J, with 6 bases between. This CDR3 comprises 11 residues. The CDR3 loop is CSVLENTEAFF. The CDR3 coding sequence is TGCAGCGTCTTAGAGAACACTGAAGCTTTCTTT.

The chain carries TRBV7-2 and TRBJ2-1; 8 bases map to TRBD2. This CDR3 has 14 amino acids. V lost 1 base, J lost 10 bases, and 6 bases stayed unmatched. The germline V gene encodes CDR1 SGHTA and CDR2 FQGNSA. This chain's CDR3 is CASSLVGLGVEQFF. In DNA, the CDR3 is TGTGCCAGCAGCTTAGTGGGACTAGGGGTAGAGCAGTTCTTC.

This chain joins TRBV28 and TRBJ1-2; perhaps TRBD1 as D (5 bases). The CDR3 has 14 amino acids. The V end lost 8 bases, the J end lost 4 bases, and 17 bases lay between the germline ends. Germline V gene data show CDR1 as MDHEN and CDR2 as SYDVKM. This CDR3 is CASSQPPGGYGYTF. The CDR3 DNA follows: TGTGCCAGCTCCCAGCCCCCGGGGGGCTATGGCTACACCTTC.

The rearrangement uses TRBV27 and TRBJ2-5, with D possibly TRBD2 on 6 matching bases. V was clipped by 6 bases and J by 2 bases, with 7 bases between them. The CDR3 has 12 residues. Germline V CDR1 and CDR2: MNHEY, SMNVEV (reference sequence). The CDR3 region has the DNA TGTGCCAGCAGGGACTATCAAGAGACCCAGTACTTC. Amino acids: CASRDYQETQYF.

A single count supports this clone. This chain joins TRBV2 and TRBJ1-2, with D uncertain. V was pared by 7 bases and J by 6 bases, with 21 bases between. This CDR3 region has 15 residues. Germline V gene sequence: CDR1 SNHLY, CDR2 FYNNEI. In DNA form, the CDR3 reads TGTGCCAGCACTCCTTCTTGGACTTCCTCGAATGGCTACACCTTC. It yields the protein CASTPSWTSSNGYTF.

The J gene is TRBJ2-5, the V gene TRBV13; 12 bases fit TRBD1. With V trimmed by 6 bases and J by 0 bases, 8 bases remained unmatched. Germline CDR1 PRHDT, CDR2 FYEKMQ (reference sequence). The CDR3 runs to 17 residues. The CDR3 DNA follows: TGTGCCAGCAGTCGGGACAGGGGGCTCCTGTACCAAGAGACCCAGTACTTC. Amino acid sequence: CASSRDRGLLYQETQYF.

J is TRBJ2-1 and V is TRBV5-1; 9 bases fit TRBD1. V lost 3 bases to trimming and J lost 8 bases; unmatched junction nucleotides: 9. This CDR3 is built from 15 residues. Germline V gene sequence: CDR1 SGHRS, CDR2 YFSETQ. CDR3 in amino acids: CASSYAGQGTHEQFF. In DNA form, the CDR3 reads TGCGCCAGCAGCTATGCTGGACAGGGGACACATGAGCAGTTCTTC.

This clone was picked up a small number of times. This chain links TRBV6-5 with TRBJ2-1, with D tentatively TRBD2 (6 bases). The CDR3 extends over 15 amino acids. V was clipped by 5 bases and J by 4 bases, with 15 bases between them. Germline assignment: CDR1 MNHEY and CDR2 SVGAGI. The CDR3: CASSPWAGPYNEQFF. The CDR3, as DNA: TGTGCCAGCAGTCCCTGGGCGGGGCCTTACAATGAGCAGTTCTTC.